The present entry profiles one T cell receptor (beta chain) with its context. What this receptor recognizes is not known. No base qualities exist here, and no much larger clone lies one base off it. This entry belongs to a study of blood T cell repertoires in COVID-19 (TCRdb year 2020). In terms of the full investigation: The collaborator samples originated in the United States, Italy and Spain and spanned the acute and convalescent phases of COVID-19. The prospective study material was composed of cDNA or gDNA derived from T cells, B-cell-depleted T cells, or PBMCs. The dataset comprised deeply sampled blood TCRbeta repertoires from subjects exposed to, actively infected with, or recovered from COVID-19. A freely available public database, intended as a resource for researchers studying the immune response to SARS-CoV-2, is where the repertoires were released. The samples were drawn from two sources: the first 160 participants of the ongoing ImmuneRACE study, and 1,200 or so subjects contributed by 6 global collaborators. The sample metadata nearly always contained a de-identified subject ID, COVID-19 status, age in years and sex. HLA class I and class II types, where available, came from metadata supplied by the sample provider rather than from assay-based typing.

TCRbeta CDR3 regions were amplified from genomic DNA using the immunoSEQ Assay, a bias-controlled multiplex PCR. Turning to the authors' computational methods: Nucleated cell counts per sample were estimated from amplification of reference gene primers within the assay. To quantify the absolute abundance of each unique TCRbeta CDR3 rearrangement, sequence reads were collapsed and filtered. For each sample, productive Simpson clonality was calculated by taking the square root of Simpson's diversity index across productive rearrangements. The immuneACCESS repertoire file appears here via TCRdb, limited to in-frame rearrangements. These files lack a portion of the clones; in checked studies, under half of the deficit traces to unresolved V genes, and the cause of the others is not known. V, J and clone size reflect that table, while D and trimming were determined from the DNA. This sample lists around 180,000 clones; under 80% were detected once. Of the sample, less than 20% falls within the top ten clones.

Participants in the prospective study were enrolled through a virtual design, were aged roughly 18 to 100 years, and lived in about two dozen United States geographic areas. In the prospective study, participants were assigned to cohorts based on the clinical history participants reported in a screening survey and a study questionnaire. In the prospective study, mobile phlebotomists collected whole blood, serum and a nasopharyngeal or oropharyngeal swab from each participant. Additional blood draws and questionnaires over an approximately two-month period could optionally be provided by prospective study participants. Before DNA extraction, prospective study blood samples were shipped either frozen or at room temperature. Summary of the overall study and its limitations: How much clinical and demographic metadata was included differed by source and by participant, and the metadata was provided uncurated.

The sequenced sample consisted of PBMCs or T cells enriched from blood (not recorded which). This TCR came from a woman between 50 and 59 years old with acute COVID-19.

In nucleotides, the sequence is TGTGCCAGTAGTATCGGGACAGGGAGGGATCAGCCCCAGCATTTT. The translation is CASSIGTGRDQPQHF. In this chain, TRBV19 is recombined with TRBJ1-5; TRBD1 lines up with 9 middle nucleotides. The CDR3 sequence holds 15 residues, the cysteine and phenylalanine included. Only the CDR3 DNA stays, 45 bases, in frame from base 1. Clipping removes 3 bases from V and 5 bases from J, with 5 as the unmatched junction base count. Via the germline V gene (reference sequence), CDR1 is LNHDA and CDR2 SQIVND.